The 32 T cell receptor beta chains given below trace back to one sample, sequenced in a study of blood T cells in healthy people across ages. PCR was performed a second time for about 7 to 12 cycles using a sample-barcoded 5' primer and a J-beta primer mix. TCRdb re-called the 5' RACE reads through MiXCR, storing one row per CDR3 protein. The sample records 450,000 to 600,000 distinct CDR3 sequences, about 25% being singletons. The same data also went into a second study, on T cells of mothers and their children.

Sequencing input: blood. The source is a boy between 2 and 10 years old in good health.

Here the CDR3 reads CASSDGAVNTEAFF. In nucleotides, the CDR3 is TGTGCCAGCAGTGATGGGGCGGTGAACACTGAAGCTTTCTTT. The rearrangement joins TRBV25-1 to TRBJ1-1; TRBD1 might be the D (5 bases). The CDR3 has 14 amino acids. CDR1 and CDR2 from the germline V gene are MGHDK and SYGVNS. V gave up 3 bases and J gave up 0 bases, with 8 bases separating them.

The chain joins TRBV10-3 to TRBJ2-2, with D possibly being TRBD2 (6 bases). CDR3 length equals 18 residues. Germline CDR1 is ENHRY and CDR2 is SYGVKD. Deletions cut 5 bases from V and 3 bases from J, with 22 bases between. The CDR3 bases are TGTGCCATCAGTCACTCCCGGAGTGGGGCGGGGTACACCGGGGAGCTGTTTTTT. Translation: CAISHSRSGAGYTGELFF.

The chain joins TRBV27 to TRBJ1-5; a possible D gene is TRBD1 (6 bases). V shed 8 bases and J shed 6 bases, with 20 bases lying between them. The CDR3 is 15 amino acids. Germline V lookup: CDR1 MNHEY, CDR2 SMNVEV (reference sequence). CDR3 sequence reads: CASRREGGKVQPQHF. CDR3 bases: TGTGCCAGCCGAAGGGAGGGGGGCAAGGTTCAGCCCCAGCATTTT.

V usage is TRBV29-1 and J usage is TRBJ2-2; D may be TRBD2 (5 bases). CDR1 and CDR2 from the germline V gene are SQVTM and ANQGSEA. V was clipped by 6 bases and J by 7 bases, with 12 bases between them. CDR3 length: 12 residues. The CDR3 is CSVGFGGGELFF. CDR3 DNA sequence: TGCAGCGTGGGATTTGGAGGCGGGGAGCTGTTTTTT.

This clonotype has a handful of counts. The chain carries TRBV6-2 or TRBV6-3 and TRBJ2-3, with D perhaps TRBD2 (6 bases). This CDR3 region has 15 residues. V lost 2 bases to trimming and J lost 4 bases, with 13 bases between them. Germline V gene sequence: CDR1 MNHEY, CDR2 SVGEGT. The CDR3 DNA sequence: TGTGCCAGCAGTTACGGGACTGGACTATCAGATACGCAGTATTTT. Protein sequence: CASSYGTGLSDTQYF.

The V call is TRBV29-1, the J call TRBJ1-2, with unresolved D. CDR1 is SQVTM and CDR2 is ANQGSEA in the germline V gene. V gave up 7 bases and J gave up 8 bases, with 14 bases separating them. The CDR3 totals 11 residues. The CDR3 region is CSAEGEGGYTF. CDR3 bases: TGCAGCGCCGAGGGAGAAGGAGGCTACACCTTC.

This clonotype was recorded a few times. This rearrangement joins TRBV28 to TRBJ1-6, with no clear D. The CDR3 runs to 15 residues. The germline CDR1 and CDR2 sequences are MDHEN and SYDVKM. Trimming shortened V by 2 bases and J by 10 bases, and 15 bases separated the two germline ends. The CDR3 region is CASSLVRAQGSPLHF. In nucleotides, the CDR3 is TGTGCCAGCAGTTTAGTGCGGGCGCAAGGGTCACCCCTCCACTTT.

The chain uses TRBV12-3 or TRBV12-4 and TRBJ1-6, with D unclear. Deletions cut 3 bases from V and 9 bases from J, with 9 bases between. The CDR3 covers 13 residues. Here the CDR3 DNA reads TGTGCCAGCAGTTTCCGTCCTCTTTCACCCCTCCACTTT. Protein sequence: CASSFRPLSPLHF.

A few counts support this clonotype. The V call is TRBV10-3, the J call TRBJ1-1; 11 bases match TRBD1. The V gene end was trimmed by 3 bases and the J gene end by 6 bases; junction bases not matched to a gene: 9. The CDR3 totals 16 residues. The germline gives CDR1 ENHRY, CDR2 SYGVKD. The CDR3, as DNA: TGTGCCATCAGTGACCCCCCTGGACAGGGGGCCCCTGAAGCTTTCTTT. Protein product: CAISDPPGQGAPEAFF.

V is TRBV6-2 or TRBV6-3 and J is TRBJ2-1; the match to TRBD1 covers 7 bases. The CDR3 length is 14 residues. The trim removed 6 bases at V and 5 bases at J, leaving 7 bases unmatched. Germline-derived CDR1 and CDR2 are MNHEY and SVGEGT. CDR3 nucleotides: TGTGCCAGCAGGGGACAGAGGGTCCACAATGAGCAGTTCTTC. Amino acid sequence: CASRGQRVHNEQFF.

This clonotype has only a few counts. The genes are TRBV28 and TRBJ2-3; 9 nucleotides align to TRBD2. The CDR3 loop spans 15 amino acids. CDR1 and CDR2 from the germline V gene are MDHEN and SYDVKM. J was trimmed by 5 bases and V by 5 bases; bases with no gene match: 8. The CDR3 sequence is CASSTQRLAEDTQYF. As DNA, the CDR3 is TGTGCCAGCAGTACACAGAGACTAGCGGAAGATACGCAGTATTTT.

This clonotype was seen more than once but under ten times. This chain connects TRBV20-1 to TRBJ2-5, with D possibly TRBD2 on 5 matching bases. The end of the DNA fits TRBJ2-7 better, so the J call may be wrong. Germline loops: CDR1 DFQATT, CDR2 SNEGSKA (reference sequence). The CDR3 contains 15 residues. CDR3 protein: CSALSQLEPLYEQYF. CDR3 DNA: TGCAGTGCACTCTCCCAACTAGAGCCTCTCTACGAGCAGTACTTC.

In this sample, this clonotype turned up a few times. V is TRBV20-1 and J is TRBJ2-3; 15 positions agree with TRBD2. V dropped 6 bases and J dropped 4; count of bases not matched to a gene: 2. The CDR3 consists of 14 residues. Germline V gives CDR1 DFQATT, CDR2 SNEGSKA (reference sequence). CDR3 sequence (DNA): TGCAGTGCCAGGACTAGCGGGAGGGCAGATACGCAGTATTTT. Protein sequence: CSARTSGRADTQYF.

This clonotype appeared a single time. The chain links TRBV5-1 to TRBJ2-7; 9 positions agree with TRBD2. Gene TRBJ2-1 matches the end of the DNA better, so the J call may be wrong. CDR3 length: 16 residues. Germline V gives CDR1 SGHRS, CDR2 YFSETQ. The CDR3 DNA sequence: TGCGCCAGCAGCTTGAGTGGGACTAGCAGCCTTCAGGAGCAGTTCTTC. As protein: CASSLSGTSSLQEQFF.

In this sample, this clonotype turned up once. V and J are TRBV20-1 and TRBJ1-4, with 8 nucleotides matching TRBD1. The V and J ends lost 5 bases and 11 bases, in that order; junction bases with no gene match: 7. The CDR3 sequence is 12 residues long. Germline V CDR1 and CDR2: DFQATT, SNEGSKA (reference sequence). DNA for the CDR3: TGCAGTGCTCGGCCACAGGGGGATAAACTGTTTTTT. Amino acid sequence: CSARPQGDKLFF.

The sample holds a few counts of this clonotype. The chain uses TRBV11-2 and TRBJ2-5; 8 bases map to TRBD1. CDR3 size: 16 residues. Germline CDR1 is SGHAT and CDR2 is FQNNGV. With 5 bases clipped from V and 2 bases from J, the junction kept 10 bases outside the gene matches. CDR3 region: CASSPWTGTGQETQYF. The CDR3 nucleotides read TGTGCCAGCAGCCCGTGGACAGGGACGGGTCAAGAGACCCAGTACTTC.

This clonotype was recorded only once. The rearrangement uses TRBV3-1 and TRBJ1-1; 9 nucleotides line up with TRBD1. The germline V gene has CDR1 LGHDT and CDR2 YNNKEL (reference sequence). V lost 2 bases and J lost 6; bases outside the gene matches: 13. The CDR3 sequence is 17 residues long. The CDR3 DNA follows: TGTGCCAGCAGCCAAAGCCTCTGGGACAGGGCGACATCTGAAGCTTTCTTT. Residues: CASSQSLWDRATSEAFF.

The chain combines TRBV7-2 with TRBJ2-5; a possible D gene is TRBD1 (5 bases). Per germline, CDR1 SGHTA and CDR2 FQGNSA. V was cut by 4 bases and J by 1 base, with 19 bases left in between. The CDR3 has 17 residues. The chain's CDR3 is CASSSRSMAGPQETQYF. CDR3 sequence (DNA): TGTGCCAGCAGCTCGAGGTCCATGGCAGGGCCCCAAGAGACCCAGTACTTC.

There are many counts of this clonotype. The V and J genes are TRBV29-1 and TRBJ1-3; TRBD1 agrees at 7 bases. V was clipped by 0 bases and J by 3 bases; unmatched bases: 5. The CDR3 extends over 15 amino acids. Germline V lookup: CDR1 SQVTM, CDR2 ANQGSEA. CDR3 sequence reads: CSVEDHRGLGNTIYF. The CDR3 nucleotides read TGCAGCGTTGAAGACCACAGGGGCCTTGGAAACACCATATATTTT.

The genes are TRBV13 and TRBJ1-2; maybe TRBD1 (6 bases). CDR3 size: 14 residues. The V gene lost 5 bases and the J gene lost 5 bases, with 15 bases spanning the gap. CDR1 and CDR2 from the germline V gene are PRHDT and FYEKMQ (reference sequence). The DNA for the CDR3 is TGTGCCAGCAGCCACCCCACAGGGTTTTATGGCTACACCTTC. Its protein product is CASSHPTGFYGYTF.

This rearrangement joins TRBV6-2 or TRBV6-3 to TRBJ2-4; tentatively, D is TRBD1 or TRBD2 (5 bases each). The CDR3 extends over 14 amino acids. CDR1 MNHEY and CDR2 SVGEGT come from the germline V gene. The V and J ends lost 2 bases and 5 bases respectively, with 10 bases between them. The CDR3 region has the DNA TGTGCCAGCAGTTACCGGGACGGTCAAAACATTCAGTACTTC. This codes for CASSYRDGQNIQYF.

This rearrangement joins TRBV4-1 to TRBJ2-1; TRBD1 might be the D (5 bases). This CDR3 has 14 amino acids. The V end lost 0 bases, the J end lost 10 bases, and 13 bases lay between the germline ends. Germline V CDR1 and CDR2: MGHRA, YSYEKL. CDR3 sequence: CASSQDVRAKEQFF. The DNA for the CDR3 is TGCGCCAGCAGCCAAGATGTCAGGGCTAAGGAGCAGTTCTTC.

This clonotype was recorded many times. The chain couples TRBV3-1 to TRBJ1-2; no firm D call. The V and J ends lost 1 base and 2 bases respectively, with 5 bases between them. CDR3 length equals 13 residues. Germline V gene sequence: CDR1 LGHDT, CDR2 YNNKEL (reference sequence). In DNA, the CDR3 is TGTGCCAGCAGCCAAGGCGGGAACTATGGCTACACCTTC. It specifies CASSQGGNYGYTF.

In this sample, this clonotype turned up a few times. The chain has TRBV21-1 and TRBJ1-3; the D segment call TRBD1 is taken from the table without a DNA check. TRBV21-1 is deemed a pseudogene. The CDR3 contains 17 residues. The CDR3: CASSNPHGRSSGNTIYF. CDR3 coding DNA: TGTGCCAGCAGCAACCCCCATGGGCGGTCCTCTGGAAACACCATATATTTT.

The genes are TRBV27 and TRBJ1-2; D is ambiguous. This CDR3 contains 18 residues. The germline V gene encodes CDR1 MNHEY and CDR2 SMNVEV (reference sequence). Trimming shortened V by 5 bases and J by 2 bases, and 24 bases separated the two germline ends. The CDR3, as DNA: TGTGCCAGCAGTGCCTCCGGAGCTCGTTCCTCTCTCAACTATGGCTACACCTTC. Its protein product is CASSASGARSSLNYGYTF.

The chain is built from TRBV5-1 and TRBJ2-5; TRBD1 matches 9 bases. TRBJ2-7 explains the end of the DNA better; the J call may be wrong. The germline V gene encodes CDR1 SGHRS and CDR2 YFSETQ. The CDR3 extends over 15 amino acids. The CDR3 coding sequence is TGCGCCAGCAGCTTGGCCCTGGGACAGGGAGACGAGCAGTACTTC. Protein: CASSLALGQGDEQYF.

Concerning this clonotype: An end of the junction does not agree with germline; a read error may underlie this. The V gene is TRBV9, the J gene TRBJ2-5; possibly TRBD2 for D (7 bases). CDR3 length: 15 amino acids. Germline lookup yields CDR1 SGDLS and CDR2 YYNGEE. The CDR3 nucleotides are TGTGCCAGCAGCGTAGGGGAGGGGGAGGGTGAGACCCGGTACTTC. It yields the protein CASSVGEGEGETRYF. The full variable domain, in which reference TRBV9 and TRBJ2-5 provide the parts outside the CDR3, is DSGVTQTPKHLITATGQRVTLRCSPRSGDLSVYWYQQSLDQGLQFLIQYYNGEERAKGNILERFSAQQFPDLHSELNLSSLELGDSALYFCASSVGEGEGETRYFGPGTRLLVL.

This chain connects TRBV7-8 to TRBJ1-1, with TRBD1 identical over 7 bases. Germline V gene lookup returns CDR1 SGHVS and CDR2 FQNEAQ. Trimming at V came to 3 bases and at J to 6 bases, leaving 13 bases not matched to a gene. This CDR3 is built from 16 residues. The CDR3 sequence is CASSFPRGGVEAEAFF. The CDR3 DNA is TGTGCCAGCAGCTTTCCCAGGGGGGGGGTTGAGGCTGAAGCTTTCTTT.

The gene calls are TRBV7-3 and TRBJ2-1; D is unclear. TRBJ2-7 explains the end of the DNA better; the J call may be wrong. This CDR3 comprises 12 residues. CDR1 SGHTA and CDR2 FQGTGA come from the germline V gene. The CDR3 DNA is TGTGCCAGCAGCTTTCCGGGCGCAGAGCAGTACTTC. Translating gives CASSFPGAEQYF.

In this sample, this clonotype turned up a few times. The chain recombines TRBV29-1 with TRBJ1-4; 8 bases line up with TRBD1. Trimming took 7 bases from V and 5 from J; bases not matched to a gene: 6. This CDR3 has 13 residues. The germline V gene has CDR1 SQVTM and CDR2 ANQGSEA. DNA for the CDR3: TGCAGCGGAAGACAGGGGTTGAATGAAAAACTGTTTTTT. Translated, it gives CSGRQGLNEKLFF.

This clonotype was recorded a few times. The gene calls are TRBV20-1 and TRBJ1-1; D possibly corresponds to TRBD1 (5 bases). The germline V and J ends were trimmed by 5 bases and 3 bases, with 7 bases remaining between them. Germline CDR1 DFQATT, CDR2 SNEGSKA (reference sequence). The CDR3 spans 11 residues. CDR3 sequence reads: CSAWGYTEAFF. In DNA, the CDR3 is TGCAGTGCTTGGGGCTACACTGAAGCTTTCTTT.

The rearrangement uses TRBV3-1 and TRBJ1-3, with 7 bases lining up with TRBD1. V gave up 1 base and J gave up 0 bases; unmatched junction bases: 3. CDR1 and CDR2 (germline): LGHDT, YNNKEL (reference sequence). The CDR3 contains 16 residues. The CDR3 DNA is TGTGCCAGCAGCCAAGGACAGGGCCTCTCTGGAAACACCATATATTTT. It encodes CASSQGQGLSGNTIYF. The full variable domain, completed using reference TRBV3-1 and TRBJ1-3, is DTAVSQTPKYLVTQMGNDKSIKCEQNLGHDTMYWYKQDSKKFLKIMFSYNNKELIINETVPNRFSPKSPDKAHLNLHINSLELGDSAVYFCASSQGQGLSGNTIYFGEGSWLTVV.